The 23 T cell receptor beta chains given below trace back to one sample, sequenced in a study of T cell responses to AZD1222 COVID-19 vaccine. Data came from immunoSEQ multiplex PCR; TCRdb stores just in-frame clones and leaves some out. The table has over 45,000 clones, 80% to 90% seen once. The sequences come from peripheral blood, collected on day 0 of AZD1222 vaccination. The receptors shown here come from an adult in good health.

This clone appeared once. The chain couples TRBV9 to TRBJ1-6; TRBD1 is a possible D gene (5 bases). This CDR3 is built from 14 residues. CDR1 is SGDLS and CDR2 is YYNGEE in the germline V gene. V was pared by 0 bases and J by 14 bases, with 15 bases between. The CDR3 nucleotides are TGTGCCAGCAGCGTAGGACAGACCAGTAATTCCCTCCACTTT. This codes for CASSVGQTSNSLHF.

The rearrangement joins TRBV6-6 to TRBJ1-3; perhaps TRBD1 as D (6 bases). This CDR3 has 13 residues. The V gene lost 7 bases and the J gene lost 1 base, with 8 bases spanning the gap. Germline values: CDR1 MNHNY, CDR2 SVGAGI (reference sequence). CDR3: CASNRESGNTIYF. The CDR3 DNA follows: TGTGCCAGCAACAGGGAATCTGGAAACACCATATATTTT.

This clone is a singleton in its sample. The CDR3 reads CASSSPTGPTEAFF. CDR3 nucleotides: TGCGCCAGCAGCTCGCCCACAGGGCCCACTGAAGCTTTCTTT. The chain combines TRBV5-1 with TRBJ1-1, with a tentative D call TRBD1 (6 bases). V was clipped by 3 bases and J by 4 bases, with 13 bases between them. Germline CDR1 and CDR2: SGHRS and YFSETQ. The CDR3 is made up of 14 amino acids.

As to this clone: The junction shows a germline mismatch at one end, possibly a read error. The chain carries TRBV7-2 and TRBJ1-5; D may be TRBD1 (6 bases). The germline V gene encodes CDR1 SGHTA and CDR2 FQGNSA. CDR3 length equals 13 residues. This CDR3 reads CASSVDSSQPQHF. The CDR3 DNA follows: TGTGCCAGCAGCGTGGACAGCAGTCAGCCCCAGCATTTT.

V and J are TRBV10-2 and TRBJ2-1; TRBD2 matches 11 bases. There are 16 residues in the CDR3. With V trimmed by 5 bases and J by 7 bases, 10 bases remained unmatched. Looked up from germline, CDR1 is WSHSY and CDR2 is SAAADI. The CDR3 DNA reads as TGCGCCAGCAGTTTCCTAGCGGGAGGAGTAGCGAATGAGCAGTTCTTC. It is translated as CASSFLAGGVANEQFF.

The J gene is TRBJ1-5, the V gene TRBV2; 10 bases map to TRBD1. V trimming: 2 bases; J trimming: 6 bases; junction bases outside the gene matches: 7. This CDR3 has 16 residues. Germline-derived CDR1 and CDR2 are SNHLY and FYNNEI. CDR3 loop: CASSERGGQGFQPQHF. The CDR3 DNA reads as TGTGCCAGCAGTGAAAGGGGGGGACAGGGGTTTCAGCCCCAGCATTTT.

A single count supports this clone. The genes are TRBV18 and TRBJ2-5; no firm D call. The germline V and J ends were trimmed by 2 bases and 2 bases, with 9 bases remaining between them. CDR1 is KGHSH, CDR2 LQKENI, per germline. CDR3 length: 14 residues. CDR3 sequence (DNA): TGTGCCAGCTCACCAGCTAGTGAACAAGAGACCCAGTACTTC. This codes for CASSPASEQETQYF.

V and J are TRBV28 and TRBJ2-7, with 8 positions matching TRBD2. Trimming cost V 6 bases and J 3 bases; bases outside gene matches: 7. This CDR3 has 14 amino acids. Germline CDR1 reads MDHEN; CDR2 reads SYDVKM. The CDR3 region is CASRLAGIVYEQYF. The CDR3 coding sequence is TGTGCCAGCAGGTTAGCGGGAATAGTCTACGAGCAGTACTTC.

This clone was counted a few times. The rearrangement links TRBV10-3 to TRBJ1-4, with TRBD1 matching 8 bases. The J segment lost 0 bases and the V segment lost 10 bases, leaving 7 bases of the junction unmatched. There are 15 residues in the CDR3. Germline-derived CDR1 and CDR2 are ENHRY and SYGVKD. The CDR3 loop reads CASRTGSATNEKLFF. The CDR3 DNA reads TGTGCCAGCCGGACAGGGAGTGCAACTAATGAAAAACTGTTTTTT.

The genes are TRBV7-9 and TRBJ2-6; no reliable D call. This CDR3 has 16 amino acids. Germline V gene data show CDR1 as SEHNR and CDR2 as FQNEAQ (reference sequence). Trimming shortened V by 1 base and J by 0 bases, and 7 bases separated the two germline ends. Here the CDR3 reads CASSLDRLSGANVLTF. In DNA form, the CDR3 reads TGTGCCAGCAGCTTAGATAGGCTCTCTGGGGCCAACGTCCTGACTTTC.

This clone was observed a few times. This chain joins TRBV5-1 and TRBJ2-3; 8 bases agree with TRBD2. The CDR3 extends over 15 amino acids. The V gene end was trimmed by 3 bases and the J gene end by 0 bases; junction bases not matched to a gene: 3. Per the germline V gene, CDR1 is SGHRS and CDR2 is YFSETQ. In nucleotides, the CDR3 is TGCGCCAGCAGCTCCGGGACTAGTAGCACAGATACGCAGTATTTT. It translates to CASSSGTSSTDTQYF.

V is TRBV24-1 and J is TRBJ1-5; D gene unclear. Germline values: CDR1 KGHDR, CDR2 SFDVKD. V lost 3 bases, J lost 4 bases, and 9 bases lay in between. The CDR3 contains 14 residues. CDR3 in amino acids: CATSDSGPNQPQHF. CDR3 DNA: TGTGCCACCAGTGATAGCGGCCCAAATCAGCCCCAGCATTTT.

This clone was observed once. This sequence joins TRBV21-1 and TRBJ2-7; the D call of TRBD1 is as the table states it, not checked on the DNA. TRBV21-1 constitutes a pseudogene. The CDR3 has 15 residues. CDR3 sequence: CASSKEGQGVYEQYF. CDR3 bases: TGTGCCAGCAGCAAAGAGGGACAGGGTGTGTACGAGCAGTACTTC.

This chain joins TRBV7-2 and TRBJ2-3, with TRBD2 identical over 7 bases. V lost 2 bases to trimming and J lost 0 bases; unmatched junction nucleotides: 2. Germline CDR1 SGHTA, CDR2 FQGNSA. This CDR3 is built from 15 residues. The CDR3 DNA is TGTGCCAGCAGCTTATCCGGGGGGAGCACAGATACGCAGTATTTT. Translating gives CASSLSGGSTDTQYF.

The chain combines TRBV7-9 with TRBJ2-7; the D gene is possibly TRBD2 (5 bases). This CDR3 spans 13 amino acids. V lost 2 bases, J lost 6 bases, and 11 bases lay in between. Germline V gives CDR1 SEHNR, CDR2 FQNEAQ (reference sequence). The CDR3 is CASSLIFGSEQYF. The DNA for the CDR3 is TGTGCCAGCAGCTTAATATTTGGGAGCGAGCAGTACTTC.

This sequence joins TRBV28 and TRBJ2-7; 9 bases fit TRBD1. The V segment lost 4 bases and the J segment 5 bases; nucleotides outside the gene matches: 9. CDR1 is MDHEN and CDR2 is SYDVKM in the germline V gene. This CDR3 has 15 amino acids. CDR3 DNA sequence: TGTGCCAGCAGTTGGCCAGGGACAGGGATGAACGAGCAGTACTTC. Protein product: CASSWPGTGMNEQYF.

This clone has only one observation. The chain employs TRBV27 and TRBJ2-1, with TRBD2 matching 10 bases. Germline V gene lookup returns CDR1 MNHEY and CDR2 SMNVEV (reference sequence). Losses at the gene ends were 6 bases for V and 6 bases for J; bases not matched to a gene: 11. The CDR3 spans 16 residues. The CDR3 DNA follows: TGTGCCAGCAGCCGTCTAGCTAGCGGGAGCCTCAATGAGCAGTTCTTC. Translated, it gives CASSRLASGSLNEQFF.

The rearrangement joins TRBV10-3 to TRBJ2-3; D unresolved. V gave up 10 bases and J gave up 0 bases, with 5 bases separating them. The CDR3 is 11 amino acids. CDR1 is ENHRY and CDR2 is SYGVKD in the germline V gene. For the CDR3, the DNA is TGTGCCACAGCTAGCACAGATACGCAGTATTTT. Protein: CATASTDTQYF.

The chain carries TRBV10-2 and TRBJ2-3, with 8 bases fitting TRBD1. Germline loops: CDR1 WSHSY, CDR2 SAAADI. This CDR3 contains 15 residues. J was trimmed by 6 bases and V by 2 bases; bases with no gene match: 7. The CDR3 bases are TGCGCCAGCAGTGAGCAGGGGGCATCTAAGGATACGCAGTATTTT. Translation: CASSEQGASKDTQYF.

CDR3 region: CASSRTSGNTIYF. CDR3 in DNA: TGTGCCAGCAGCCGGACCTCTGGAAACACCATATATTTT. This chain joins TRBV3-1 (or the pseudogene TRBV3-2) and TRBJ1-3; D call uncertain. This CDR3 has 13 amino acids. CDR1 is LGHDT and CDR2 is YNNKEL in the germline V gene (reference sequence). Trimming pared 4 bases from V and 0 bases from J, leaving 4 bases between.

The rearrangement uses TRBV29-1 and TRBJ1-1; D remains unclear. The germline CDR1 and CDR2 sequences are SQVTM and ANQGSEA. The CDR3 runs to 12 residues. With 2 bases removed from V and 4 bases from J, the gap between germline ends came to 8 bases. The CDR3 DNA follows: TGCAGCGTTGAATGGTCGAGCACTGAAGCTTTCTTT. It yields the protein CSVEWSSTEAFF.

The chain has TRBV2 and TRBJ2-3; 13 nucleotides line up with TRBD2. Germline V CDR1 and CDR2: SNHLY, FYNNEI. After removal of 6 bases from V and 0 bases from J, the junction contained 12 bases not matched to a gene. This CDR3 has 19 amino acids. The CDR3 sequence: CASRAGLAGVGLSTDTQYF. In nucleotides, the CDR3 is TGTGCCAGCAGAGCCGGACTAGCGGGAGTGGGTTTAAGCACAGATACGCAGTATTTT.

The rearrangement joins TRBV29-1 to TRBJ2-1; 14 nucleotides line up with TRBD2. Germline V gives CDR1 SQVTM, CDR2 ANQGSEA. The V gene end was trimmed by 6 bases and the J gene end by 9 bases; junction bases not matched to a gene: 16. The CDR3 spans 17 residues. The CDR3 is CSVGGTSGSSSLSEQFF. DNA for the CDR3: TGCAGCGTGGGTGGGACTAGCGGGAGCTCATCCCTCAGTGAGCAGTTCTTC.